What follows describes a single TCR beta chain. The CDR3 runs to 18 residues. Trimming cost V 1 base and J 0 bases; bases outside gene matches: 10. CDR1 and CDR2 from the germline V gene are MNHEY and SMNVEV (reference sequence). These data originate in a study of blood T cell repertoires in COVID-19. Study as a whole: The United States, Italy and Spain supplied acute and convalescent COVID-19 samples.

The table came from immunoSEQ multiplex PCR; TCRdb's copy has only in-frame clones and leaves some out. The table shows roughly 99,000 clones, with around nine tenths occurring only once. J is TRBJ2-3 and V is TRBV27; 7 nucleotides line up with TRBD2. The receptor was derived from a middle-aged man with COVID-19, enrolled during active disease. The sample consisted of peripheral blood. The CDR3 loop reads CASSLYSGVSLSTDTQYF. In DNA form, the CDR3 reads TGTGCCAGCAGTTTATACAGCGGGGTATCTCTAAGCACAGATACGCAGTATTTT.